This entry lists 17 T cell receptor beta chains sequenced from one sample in a study of human T cells and chemical hapten exposure (dated by TCRdb to about 2021). The library was made by RACE. TCRdb names NextSeq 500 as the instrument used. TCRdb reworked the public reads: Q25 trimming with fastp, MiXCR clone assembly, productive beta chains retained. Rows are combined by CDR3 protein, so each entry shows the most common genes and DNA. Here the sample has approximately 81,000 distinct CDR3 sequences; over 7% occur a single time. The leading ten clones occupy less than 2% of the sample. The label giving this sample's time point can be read as: healthy volunteer bleed at 6 weeks. Total RNA was extracted from unfractionated whole blood that had been collected in Tempus Blood RNA tubes. The specimen sequenced was whole blood. These receptors came from a male donor in good health. Some clones in this sample may be carry-over from other donors' samples.

This clonotype appeared once. This may come from a read error, since a much larger clone is one base off. The chain has TRBV20-1 and TRBJ1-6; a possible D gene is TRBD1 (5 bases). Trimming removed 0 bases from V and 8 bases from J, with 20 bases in between. Germline CDR1 DFQATT, CDR2 SNEGSKA (reference sequence). The CDR3 totals 17 residues. The CDR3 bases are TGCAGTGCTAGAGATCCGAAAAGGGGCCACGGGCATTCACCCCTCCACTTT. It translates to CSARDPKRGHGHSPLHF.

This clonotype was seen a few times. V is TRBV19 and J is TRBJ2-2; weak D call: TRBD2 (6 bases). The CDR3 is made up of 17 amino acids. The germline V gene encodes CDR1 LNHDA and CDR2 SQIVND (reference sequence). V was shortened by 3 bases and J by 5 bases, with 19 bases between the two germline ends. The CDR3 is CASSIGLAPAGTGELFF. The CDR3 bases are TGTGCCAGTAGTATCGGGCTAGCGCCAGCTGGGACCGGGGAGCTGTTTTTT. Drawing the rest from reference TRBV19 and TRBJ2-2, the complete variable domain is DGGITQSPKYLFRKEGQNVTLSCEQNLNHDAMYWYRQDPGQGLRLIYYSQIVNDFQKGDIAEGYSVSREKKESFPLTVTSAQKNPTAFYLCASSIGLAPAGTGELFFGEGSRLTVL.

This clonotype was seen more than once but under ten times. This chain uses TRBV5-1 with TRBJ1-4, with a possible D match to TRBD1 (5 bases). Trimming shortened V by 0 bases and J by 10 bases, and 10 bases separated the two germline ends. CDR3 length: 13 amino acids. Germline V gives CDR1 SGHRS, CDR2 YFSETQ. CDR3 in amino acids: CASSLDQGGKLFF. CDR3 nucleotides: TGCGCCAGCAGCTTGGACCAGGGCGGAAAACTGTTTTTT. Variable domain in full (rest from reference TRBV5-1 and TRBJ1-4): KAGVTQTPRYLIKTRGQQVTLSCSPISGHRSVSWYQQTPGQGLQFLFEYFSETQRNKGNFPGRFSGRQFSNSRSEMNVSTLELGDSALYLCASSLDQGGKLFFGSGTQLSVL.

This clonotype was counted a few times. V usage is TRBV6-5 and J usage is TRBJ1-3, with D unresolved. Germline CDR1 MNHEY, CDR2 SVGAGI. The ends were cut back, 6 bases at V and 0 bases at J, with 15 bases in the middle. The CDR3 consists of 16 residues. CDR3 amino acids: CASSPNRFHSGNTIYF. The CDR3 bases are TGTGCCAGCAGCCCGAACAGATTTCACTCTGGAAACACCATATATTTT.

The V gene is TRBV6-5, the J gene TRBJ2-2, with 8 bases lining up with TRBD2. Germline values: CDR1 MNHEY, CDR2 SVGAGI. The CDR3 covers 17 residues. Unmatched junction bases numbered 9, after V lost 4 bases and J lost 2 bases. The CDR3 loop is CASSFYSGATNTGELFF. The DNA of the CDR3 is TGTGCCAGCAGTTTCTATAGCGGGGCGACAAACACCGGGGAGCTGTTTTTT.

This clonotype has at least ten counts. The chain joins TRBV4-3 to TRBJ2-7; D might be TRBD2 (6 bases). Germline CDR1 is LGHNA and CDR2 is YSLEER. This CDR3 is built from 16 residues. Trimming removed 0 bases at V and 6 bases at J, with 18 bases between. CDR3 in amino acids: CASSQDPGGDSGEQYF. The CDR3 coding sequence is TGCGCCAGCAGCCAAGACCCCGGAGGGGATTCCGGCGAGCAGTACTTC.

Notes on this clonotype: A junction boundary mismatches the germline segment, possibly from a read error. The rearrangement links TRBV11-2 to TRBJ2-7; 9 nucleotides agree with TRBD1. Germline V lookup: CDR1 SGHAT, CDR2 FQNNGV. The CDR3 sequence is 17 residues long. CDR3: CASRMTTPGTGRSEPYF. The CDR3 coding sequence is TGTGCCAGCAGGATGACTACTCCGGGGACAGGGCGGAGTGAGCCGTACTTC.

The rearrangement uses TRBV6-2 or TRBV6-3 and TRBJ1-2; the D is unclear. The CDR3 is 14 residues long. V lost 2 bases and J 0 bases, leaving 7 bases between the germline ends. The germline CDR1 and CDR2 sequences are MNHEY and SVGEGT. The CDR3 region is CASSYPTANYGYTF. The CDR3 DNA follows: TGTGCCAGCAGTTACCCTACAGCTAACTATGGCTACACCTTC.

In DNA form, the CDR3 reads TGCAGCGTTGGAGAGTTCGGTCAGCCCCAGCATTTT. It specifies CSVGEFGQPQHF. The chain combines TRBV29-1 with TRBJ1-5; no definite D call. Trimming shortened V by 4 bases and J by 6 bases, and 10 bases separated the two germline ends. This CDR3 has 12 residues. Looked up from germline, CDR1 is SQVTM and CDR2 is ANQGSEA.

Many counts were recorded for this clonotype. V gene TRBV19 combines with J gene TRBJ1-2; 7 bases are shared with TRBD1. The J segment lost 5 bases and the V segment lost 4 bases, leaving 7 bases of the junction unmatched. The V gene's germline CDR1 is LNHDA and CDR2 SQIVND (reference sequence). CDR3 length equals 14 residues. The CDR3 here is CASSSDRARYGYTF. CDR3 nucleotides: TGTGCCAGTAGTAGCGACAGGGCTCGGTATGGCTACACCTTC.

The chain is built from TRBV20-1 and TRBJ1-5; D perhaps matches TRBD1 (6 bases). Germline CDR1 reads DFQATT; CDR2 reads SNEGSKA (reference sequence). Trimming removed 6 bases from V and 0 bases from J, with 15 bases in between. This CDR3 is 15 amino acids long. CDR3 region: CSARKDSGSNQPQHF. In DNA form, the CDR3 reads TGCAGTGCACGGAAGGACAGTGGTAGCAATCAGCCCCAGCATTTT.

This chain connects TRBV5-5 to TRBJ1-1; D perhaps matches TRBD1 (6 bases). Trimming shortened V by 0 bases and J by 0 bases, and 12 bases separated the two germline ends. This CDR3 has 16 residues. The V gene's germline CDR1 is SGHKS and CDR2 YYEKEE (reference sequence). DNA of the CDR3: TGTGCCAGCAGCTTGGGTGGGGGCTCTATGAACACTGAAGCTTTCTTT. It codes for CASSLGGGSMNTEAFF.

V is TRBV7-9 and J is TRBJ1-5; 10 bases agree with TRBD1. J gave up 6 bases and V 7 bases, and 9 bases lay outside the gene matches. The germline V gene encodes CDR1 SEHNR and CDR2 FQNEAQ (reference sequence). The CDR3 contains 15 residues. The CDR3 nucleotides read TGTGCCAGCATCACCGGGACAGGGGAGCTTCAGCCCCAGCATTTT. This translates into CASITGTGELQPQHF.

A few counts support this clonotype. V gene TRBV13 combines with J gene TRBJ2-3; weak D call: TRBD1 (5 bases). This CDR3 contains 13 residues. Germline V gene data show CDR1 as PRHDT and CDR2 as FYEKMQ (reference sequence). The V gene lost 1 base and the J gene lost 6 bases, with 8 bases spanning the gap. CDR3 sequence reads: CASSLVGADTQYF. CDR3 DNA sequence: TGTGCCAGCAGCTTAGTTGGGGCGGATACGCAGTATTTT. Drawing the rest from reference TRBV13 and TRBJ2-3, the complete variable domain is AAGVIQSPRHLIKEKRETATLKCYPIPRHDTVYWYQQGPGQDPQFLISFYEKMQSDKGSIPDRFSAQQFSDYHSELNMSSLELGDSALYFCASSLVGADTQYFGPGTRLTVL.

V gene TRBV5-1 combines with J gene TRBJ1-1; unclear D gene. The V end was cut by 5 bases, the J end by 0 bases, with 8 bases between. Germline values: CDR1 SGHRS, CDR2 YFSETQ. The CDR3 has 13 amino acids. The CDR3 sequence: CASRGSMNTEAFF. For the CDR3, the DNA is TGCGCCAGCAGAGGCAGCATGAACACTGAAGCTTTCTTT.

This clonotype was detected a few times. The chain carries TRBV2 and TRBJ2-3; D unresolved. The CDR3 extends over 12 amino acids. CDR1 and CDR2 (germline): SNHLY, FYNNEI. V was shortened by 4 bases and J by 4 bases, with 6 bases between the two germline ends. The CDR3, as DNA: TGTGCCAGCAGTGGCCGGGCAGATACGCAGTATTTT. Residues: CASSGRADTQYF.

This clonotype was seen only a few times. The V and J genes are TRBV5-1 and TRBJ1-1; D not resolved. Germline CDR1 SGHRS, CDR2 YFSETQ. V was shortened by 2 bases and J by 4 bases, with 12 bases between the two germline ends. The CDR3 length is 14 residues. CDR3 coding DNA: TGCGCCAGCAGCTTCGGTCCAGGAGCCACTGAAGCTTTCTTT. This gives the protein CASSFGPGATEAFF.